A selection of T cell receptor beta chains follows, all from one sample in a study of T cell responses to AZD1222 COVID-19 vaccine. The protocol was immunoSEQ multiplex PCR, while the TCRdb copy is restricted to in-frame clones and leaves out a portion. The table shows 120,000 or so clones, with roughly 88% occurring only once. Sequences were derived from peripheral blood, sampled on day 0 of AZD1222 vaccination. Every receptor here comes from an adult in good health. Both conserved end residues are part of each CDR3. D genes are given only for firm matches. The size of a clone is reported for some rows only, either as once, few or many, or as a class for expanded clones.

TGCGCCAGCAGCTTGGTTGGGCAGAGCTCTGGAAACACCATATATTTT CASSLVGQSSGNTIYF TRBJ1-3 - TRBV5-1 -
TGTGCCAGCAGTTATGGTCTCCTCTCCTACGAGCAGTACTTC CASSYGLLSYEQYF TRBJ2-7 once TRBV6-6 -
TGTGCCAGCACCCCAGGGTACGGGACAGGGGAAGGCGGCTACACCTTC CASTPGYGTGEGGYTF TRBJ1-2 - TRBV5-6 TRBD1
TGCGCCAGCAGCCGCAACCCCGCAACCGGGGAGCTGTTTTTT CASSRNPATGELFF TRBJ2-2 - TRBV4-3 -
TGTGCCAGCAGCCCACGGCAGACCGTCGGGTCACCCCTCCACTTT CASSPRQTVGSPLHF TRBJ1-6 - TRBV6-5 -
TGCGCCAGCAGGGGAGGCCCTAATGAAAAACTGTTTTTT CASRGGPNEKLFF TRBJ1-4 - TRBV5-1 -
TGTGCCAGCAGCCAATCGAGTGTGGGTCTTGAAGCTTTCTTT CASSQSSVGLEAFF TRBJ1-1 - TRBV14 -
TGTGCCAGCAGCTCGTACGAGCAGTACTTC CASSSYEQYF TRBJ2-7 - TRBV11-2 -
TGTGCCAGCAGCGTAAAGGGAGGAAACACTGAAGCTTTCTTT CASSVKGGNTEAFF TRBJ1-1 - TRBV9 -
TGTGCCAGCAGCTCTTGGGGAGGGGATCAGCCCCAGCATTTT CASSSWGGDQPQHF TRBJ1-5 - TRBV27 -
TGCGCCAGCAGCCAAGATGTGGGCTATGGCTACACCTTC CASSQDVGYGYTF TRBJ1-2 - TRBV4-1 -
TGTGCCAGCAGTTTAGGATTCTATGGCTACACCTTC CASSLGFYGYTF TRBJ1-2 - TRBV12-3/TRBV12-4 -
TGCAGTGCTAGGGACAGGGTAAATGCTTTCTTT CSARDRVNAFF TRBJ1-1 - TRBV20-1 TRBD1
TGTGCCAGCACCCCTGGGACAGGGACTCAGCCCCAGCATTTT CASTPGTGTQPQHF TRBJ1-5 - TRBV28 TRBD1
TGTGCCTGGAGTGTAAACACCGGGGAGCTGTTTTTT CAWSVNTGELFF TRBJ2-2 - TRBV30 -
TGTGCCAGCTTAGGGGACAGGGCTTTCTTT CASLGDRAFF TRBJ1-1 once TRBV11-2 TRBD1
TGTGCCAGTAGTATCCCAGGGGGCACAGATACGCAGTATTTT CASSIPGGTDTQYF TRBJ2-3 - TRBV19 -
TGTGCCAGTAAGGGGCTAGCGGACAGCTCCTACAATGAGCAGTTCTTC CASKGLADSSYNEQFF TRBJ2-1 few TRBV19 -
TGTGCCAGCAGCCGACAGACAGGGGGAAATGAAAAACTGTTTTTT CASSRQTGGNEKLFF TRBJ1-4 - TRBV2 TRBD1
TGTGCCAGCAGCCCCATTCAAGTCGTCGGGGAGCTGTTTTTT CASSPIQVVGELFF TRBJ2-2 - TRBV7-9 -
TGTGCCAGCAGGGCCGGGGTTCCCTACGAGCAGTACTTC CASRAGVPYEQYF TRBJ2-7 - TRBV2 -
TGTGCCTGGAGTTCCCGCGAAGCGCGACACTACAATGAGCAGTTCTTC CAWSSREARHYNEQFF TRBJ2-1 - TRBV30 -
TGTGCCAGCAGCCCAGGACAGGCGGAAGAGACCCAGTACTTC CASSPGQAEETQYF TRBJ2-5 once TRBV5-8 TRBD1
TGTGCCATCAGTGTTTACGGGACTACGGGTTGGGAGCAGTACTTC CAISVYGTTGWEQYF TRBJ2-7 - TRBV10-3 TRBD2
TGCAGTGCTAGTTGGACTAGCGGGAGCTACGAGCAGTACTTC CSASWTSGSYEQYF TRBJ2-7 - TRBV20-1 TRBD2
TGTGCCAGCAGTTTGGGACAGGGCGTTCAGCCCCAGCATTTT CASSLGQGVQPQHF TRBJ1-5 - TRBV28 TRBD1
TGTGCCAGCAGCGTTGCCGGGGGGATCATGGAGACCCAGTACTTC CASSVAGGIMETQYF TRBJ2-5 - TRBV9 TRBD2
TGTGCCAGTAGTCTCCTCCGGGACAGGGGAGGCGGCTACACCTTC CASSLLRDRGGGYTF TRBJ1-2 - TRBV19 TRBD1
TGTGCCAGCTCAGATGGGACAGACTATGGCTACACCTTC CASSDGTDYGYTF TRBJ1-2 - TRBV18 TRBD1
TGTGCCAGCAGTTTATTGGGGAGCGGGAACACTGAAGCTTTCTTT CASSLLGSGNTEAFF TRBJ1-1 - TRBV28 -
TGTGCCAGTACCGACCTCCTAGCGGGGGGGGACAATGAGCAGTTCTTC CASTDLLAGGDNEQFF TRBJ2-1 - TRBV19 TRBD2
TGTGCCAGCAGCCCCGTCTTTTCTGGAAACACCATATATTTT CASSPVFSGNTIYF TRBJ1-3 - TRBV7-8 -
TGTGCCACCAGCAGAGGAGGGGGTAACTATGGCTACACCTTC CATSRGGGNYGYTF TRBJ1-2 - TRBV15 -